Listed here are 22 T cell receptor beta chains from one sample, sequenced in a study of blood T cell repertoires in COVID-19. Sequencing used immunoSEQ multiplex PCR; TCRdb keeps in-frame clones, though not all of them. The sample carries approximately 140,000 clones, about four fifths recorded once. The source material was peripheral blood. Receptors originate from a human donor in a cohort sampled during active COVID-19.

This clone appeared a few times. Other DNA sequences in this sample translate to the same CDR3. The V gene is TRBV3-1 (or the pseudogene TRBV3-2), the J gene TRBJ2-7; possible D gene TRBD2, 6 bases. Germline V gene sequence: CDR1 LGHDT, CDR2 YNNKEL (reference sequence). This CDR3 has 14 residues. Deletions cut 1 base from V and 4 bases from J, with 11 bases between. The CDR3 loop reads CASSQGRAGYEQYF. The DNA for the CDR3 is TGTGCCAGCAGCCAAGGGAGGGCCGGGTACGAGCAGTACTTC.

This clone was found a few times. The chain links TRBV29-1 to TRBJ2-4; TRBD1 aligns across 10 bases. There are 15 residues in the CDR3. Germline V gene data show CDR1 as SQVTM and CDR2 as ANQGSEA. With V trimmed by 7 bases and J by 8 bases, 14 bases remained unmatched. CDR3 loop: CSGGTGVSSGDIQYF. The DNA for the CDR3 is TGCAGCGGTGGGACAGGGGTGTCGTCCGGGGACATTCAGTACTTC.

The CDR3 nucleotides are TGTGCCAGCAGTGGAACGGGGGGCGGTGGCACAGATACGCAGTATTTT. Amino acids: CASSGTGGGGTDTQYF. The chain is built from TRBV2 and TRBJ2-3; TRBD2 might be the D (7 bases). The CDR3 extends over 16 amino acids. V dropped 4 bases and J dropped 1 base, with 15 bases sitting between them. Germline V lookup: CDR1 SNHLY, CDR2 FYNNEI.

The V gene is TRBV7-6, the J gene TRBJ2-3; 9 bases align to TRBD2. The CDR3 is 18 amino acids. The V and J ends lost 1 base and 5 bases, in that order; junction bases with no gene match: 13. Germline CDR1 is SGHVS and CDR2 is FNYEAQ. CDR3 nucleotides: TGTGCCAGCAGCTTAGTGAGGGCTGGCGGGAGGGCCGTAGATACGCAGTATTTT. Translated: CASSLVRAGGRAVDTQYF.

The J gene is TRBJ2-1, the V gene TRBV7-6; the match to TRBD2 covers 12 bases. This CDR3 spans 19 amino acids. Germline CDR1 reads SGHVS; CDR2 reads FNYEAQ. The trim removed 3 bases at V and 7 bases at J, leaving 16 bases unmatched. In nucleotides, the CDR3 is TGTGCCAGCAGCTTGGCCCCCCCACGGACTAGCGGGATCGTGAATGAGCAGTTCTTC. It encodes CASSLAPPRTSGIVNEQFF.

The V call is TRBV5-6, the J call TRBJ2-7, with 9 bases that match TRBD2. Germline V gene data show CDR1 as SGHDT and CDR2 as YYEEEE. V dropped 6 bases and J dropped 3; count of bases not matched to a gene: 13. The CDR3 is made up of 16 amino acids. The chain's CDR3 is CASTLVASGTLYEQYF. The CDR3 DNA reads as TGTGCCAGCACCCTGGTGGCTAGCGGGACTCTCTACGAGCAGTACTTC.

This chain uses TRBV5-1 with TRBJ1-6, with 7 bases fitting TRBD1. CDR3 size: 16 residues. J was trimmed by 2 bases and V by 0 bases; bases with no gene match: 2. Germline CDR1 is SGHRS and CDR2 is YFSETQ. CDR3 in amino acids: CASSLVGGAYNSPLHF. The CDR3 DNA reads as TGCGCCAGCAGCTTGGTAGGGGGCGCCTATAATTCACCCCTCCACTTT.

This clone showed up just a few times. The chain joins TRBV24-1 to TRBJ1-5; possibly TRBD1 for D (6 bases). CDR1 and CDR2 (germline): KGHDR, SFDVKD. V lost 4 bases to trimming and J lost 6 bases, with 12 bases between them. This CDR3 is 14 amino acids long. CDR3 in amino acids: CATSEAGEAQPQHF. CDR3 bases: TGTGCCACCAGTGAAGCAGGGGAAGCTCAGCCCCAGCATTTT.

The chain has TRBV10-3 and TRBJ1-3; 10 bases fit TRBD1. Germline CDR1 and CDR2: ENHRY and SYGVKD. The V gene end was trimmed by 2 bases and the J gene end by 0 bases; junction bases not matched to a gene: 1. The CDR3 runs to 16 residues. Written as DNA, the CDR3 is TGTGCCATCAGTGAGGGGGACAGGGGCTCTGGAAACACCATATATTTT. Translating it yields CAISEGDRGSGNTIYF.

This clone appeared once. CDR3 nucleotide sequence: TGTGCCAGCTCGCCCGGGACAGGGGACGGAGGCTATGGCTACACCTTC. As protein: CASSPGTGDGGYGYTF. The V gene is TRBV18, the J gene TRBJ1-2, with 10 bases that match TRBD1. From germline, CDR1 is KGHSH and CDR2 LQKENI. The ends lost 6 bases at V and 4 bases at J; junction bases unmatched: 11. The CDR3 has 16 amino acids.

The V and J genes are TRBV5-1 and TRBJ1-2; D not certain. The CDR3 consists of 15 residues. CDR1 is SGHRS, CDR2 YFSETQ, per germline. V dropped 6 bases and J dropped 0 bases, with 15 bases sitting between them. CDR3 DNA: TGCGCCAGCAAACTTGGAGGAGAGCCTAACTATGGCTACACCTTC. It yields the protein CASKLGGEPNYGYTF.

The chain joins TRBV19 to TRBJ2-2, with 8 bases aligning to TRBD1. This CDR3 has 15 residues. Trimming removed 7 bases from V and 0 bases from J; junction bases left unmatched: 4. From germline, CDR1 is LNHDA and CDR2 SQIVND (reference sequence). The CDR3 region is CASTPGQANTGELFF. The CDR3 DNA reads as TGTGCCAGTACCCCGGGACAGGCGAACACCGGGGAGCTGTTTTTT.

V and J are TRBV3-1 (or the pseudogene TRBV3-2) and TRBJ2-3; 7 bases line up with TRBD2. With 3 bases clipped from V and 0 bases from J, the junction kept 12 bases outside the gene matches. From germline, CDR1 is LGHDT and CDR2 YNNKEL (reference sequence). This CDR3 is 18 amino acids long. CDR3 DNA sequence: TGTGCCAGCAGCCAGGGAGGGGCTAGCGGAACTAGCACAGATACGCAGTATTTT. Translation gives CASSQGGASGTSTDTQYF.

This chain uses TRBV27 with TRBJ2-3; D unclear. Trimming shortened V by 4 bases and J by 6 bases, and 5 bases separated the two germline ends. The germline V gene encodes CDR1 MNHEY and CDR2 SMNVEV (reference sequence). This CDR3 is 11 amino acids long. In DNA form, the CDR3 reads TGTGCCAGCAGTTACATGGATACGCAGTATTTT. The encoded protein is CASSYMDTQYF.

The table lists this clone with a few counts. The chain employs TRBV27 and TRBJ2-3; 8 positions match TRBD1. CDR3 length equals 17 residues. CDR1 MNHEY and CDR2 SMNVEV come from the germline V gene (reference sequence). V trimming: 5 bases; J trimming: 7 bases; junction bases outside the gene matches: 17. The CDR3 spells CASSGIRAGTGINTQYF. The CDR3 nucleotides read TGTGCCAGCAGTGGCATCCGGGCCGGGACAGGCATAAATACGCAGTATTTT.

This clone was recorded once. The genes are TRBV5-8 and TRBJ1-6; a weak D match, TRBD1 (5 bases). The germline V gene has CDR1 SGHTS and CDR2 YDEGEE. This CDR3 spans 13 amino acids. The V and J ends lost 10 bases and 7 bases respectively, with 15 bases between them. The CDR3 DNA reads as TGTGCCTCCCGGGGGTACCGAAATTCACCCCTCCACTTT. Amino acids: CASRGYRNSPLHF. Full variable domain (remainder filled in from reference TRBV5-8 and TRBJ1-6): EAGVTQSPTHLIKTRGQQATLRCSPISGHTSVYWYQQALGLGLQFLLWYDEGEERNRGNFPPRFSGRQFPNYSSELNVNALELEDSALYLCASRGYRNSPLHFGNGTRLTVT.

The chain has TRBV19 and TRBJ1-1; no reliable D call. In germline, CDR1 is LNHDA, CDR2 SQIVND (reference sequence). Trimming pared 3 bases from V and 1 base from J, leaving 12 bases between. This CDR3 has 15 amino acids. The CDR3, as DNA: TGTGCCAGTAGTATTGTGGCGGGCCCGAACACTGAAGCTTTCTTT. This codes for CASSIVAGPNTEAFF.

The chain employs TRBV11-3 and TRBJ2-1; D might be TRBD2 (6 bases). The CDR3 consists of 17 residues. Trimming took 0 bases from V and 7 from J, leaving 19 bases between them. Germline V lookup: CDR1 SGHNT, CDR2 YENEEA. CDR3 sequence reads: CASSLEGAGPLGNEQFF. CDR3 bases: TGTGCCAGCAGCTTAGAAGGTGCGGGACCTCTAGGGAATGAGCAGTTCTTC.

The V and J genes are TRBV5-1 and TRBJ2-2; 9 bases map to TRBD2. Germline V gene lookup returns CDR1 SGHRS and CDR2 YFSETQ. Trimming removed 7 bases from V and 5 bases from J; junction bases left unmatched: 6. CDR3 length equals 14 residues. CDR3 protein: CASGLAGRTGELFF. CDR3 coding DNA: TGCGCCAGCGGGCTAGCGGGAAGAACCGGGGAGCTGTTTTTT.

In nucleotides, the CDR3 is TGCGCCAGCAGCTTGCAAGGGGCGAACACCGGGGAGCTGTTTTTT. Encoded protein: CASSLQGANTGELFF. The chain has TRBV5-1 and TRBJ2-2, with D maybe TRBD1 (5 bases). The CDR3 has 15 amino acids. The V and J ends lost 1 base and 0 bases respectively, with 7 bases between them. Germline V gene data show CDR1 as SGHRS and CDR2 as YFSETQ.

This chain links TRBV25-1 with TRBJ2-6; D ambiguous. With 4 bases removed from V and 4 bases from J, the gap between germline ends came to 5 bases. The CDR3 has 13 residues. The germline CDR1 and CDR2 sequences are MGHDK and SYGVNS. The chain's CDR3 is CASSARGANVLTF. The DNA of the CDR3 is TGTGCCAGCAGTGCGAGGGGGGCCAACGTCCTGACTTTC. The variable domain in full, with the rest retrieved from reference TRBV25-1 and TRBJ2-6, is EADIYQTPRYLVIGTGKKITLECSQTMGHDKMYWYQQDPGMELHLIHYSYGVNSTEKGDLSSESTVSRIRTEHFPLTLESARPSHTSQYLCASSARGANVLTFGAGSRLTVL.

The J gene is TRBJ2-2, the V gene TRBV4-2; 9 nucleotides match TRBD2. Trimming removed 0 bases from V and 4 bases from J; junction bases left unmatched: 12. The germline CDR1 and CDR2 sequences are LGHNA and YNFKEQ. The CDR3 spans 19 residues. The CDR3 reads CASSQDPPSGMRVTGELFF. DNA for the CDR3: TGTGCCAGCAGCCAAGATCCCCCTAGCGGGATGAGGGTCACCGGGGAGCTGTTTTTT.